The rows below give T cell receptor beta chains drawn from one sample of a study of T cell clones after liver transplantation. The repertoire was sequenced with immunoSEQ multiplex PCR; TCRdb's copy has only in-frame clones and lacks some. The table includes roughly 70,000 clones, 80% detected once. The source material was CD4+ T cells from blood, sampled before liver transplant. These receptor sequences come from a human donor who received a liver transplant. The CDR3 runs from the conserved cysteine through the conserved F or W. The order of the fields is clone size, J gene, V gene, D gene, CDR3 protein, CDR3 DNA. D genes are given only for firm matches. Part of the rows lack a size; the others show once, few, many or a class for expanded clones.

- TRBJ2-2 TRBV6-5 - CASKITGPGGELFF TGTGCCAGCAAGATTACAGGGCCTGGCGGGGAGCTGTTTTTT
- TRBJ2-5 TRBV7-2 TRBD1 CASSTRQGLETQYF TGTGCCAGCAGCACCCGACAGGGGTTGGAGACCCAGTACTTC
once TRBJ2-3 TRBV2 TRBD1 CASKKDRGSDTQYF TGTGCCAGCAAGAAGGACAGGGGCTCAGATACGCAGTATTTT
- TRBJ1-1 TRBV6-1 - CASRGATGLNTEAFF TGTGCCAGCAGGGGGGCTACAGGGCTGAACACTGAAGCTTTCTTT
- TRBJ2-7 TRBV10-2 - CASYRPFPYEQYF TGCGCCAGCTACCGCCCTTTCCCCTACGAGCAGTACTTC
- TRBJ2-1 TRBV5-1 - CASSLGGGSYNEQFF TGCGCCAGCAGCTTGGGGGGCGGCTCCTACAATGAGCAGTTCTTC
- TRBJ2-5 TRBV5-1 - CASSLGTSQETQYF TGCGCCAGCAGCTTGGGCACCTCGCAAGAGACCCAGTACTTC
- TRBJ2-1 TRBV5-4 TRBD1 CASSWGRTGEGNEQFF TGTGCCAGCAGCTGGGGGAGGACAGGGGAGGGGAATGAGCAGTTCTTC
- TRBJ2-1 TRBV6-1 TRBD2 CASSASGRASEQFF TGTGCCAGCAGTGCTAGCGGGAGGGCTTCGGAGCAGTTCTTC
- TRBJ2-1 TRBV7-2 TRBD2 CASSLDSGRVGNEQFF TGTGCCAGCAGCTTAGATAGTGGGAGGGTAGGAAATGAGCAGTTCTTC
few TRBJ2-2 TRBV4-3 - CASSQAWGWTGELFF TGCGCCAGCAGCCAAGCGTGGGGGTGGACCGGGGAGCTGTTTTTT